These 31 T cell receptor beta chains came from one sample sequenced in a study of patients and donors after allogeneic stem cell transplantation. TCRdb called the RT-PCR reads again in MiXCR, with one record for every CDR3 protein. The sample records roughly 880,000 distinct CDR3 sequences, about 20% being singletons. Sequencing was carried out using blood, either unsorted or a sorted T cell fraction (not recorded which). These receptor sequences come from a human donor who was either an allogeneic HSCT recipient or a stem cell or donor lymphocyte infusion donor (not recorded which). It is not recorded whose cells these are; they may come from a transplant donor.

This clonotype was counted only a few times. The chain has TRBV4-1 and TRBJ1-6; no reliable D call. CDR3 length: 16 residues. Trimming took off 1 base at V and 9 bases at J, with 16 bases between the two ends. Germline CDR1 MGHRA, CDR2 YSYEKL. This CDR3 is CASSQGLGGKSSPLHF. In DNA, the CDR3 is TGCGCCAGCAGCCAAGGCCTGGGAGGCAAGAGTTCACCCCTCCACTTT.

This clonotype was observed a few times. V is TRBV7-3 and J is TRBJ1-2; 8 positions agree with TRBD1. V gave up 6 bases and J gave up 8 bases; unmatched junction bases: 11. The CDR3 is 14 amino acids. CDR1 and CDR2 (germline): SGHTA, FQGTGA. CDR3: CASSLSGGARGYTF. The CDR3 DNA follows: TGTGCCAGCAGTCTGTCAGGGGGCGCGCGGGGCTACACCTTC. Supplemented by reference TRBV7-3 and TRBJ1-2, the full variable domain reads GAGVSQTPSNKVTEKGKYVELRCDPISGHTALYWYRQSLGQGPEFLIYFQGTGAADDSGLPNDRFFAVRPEGSVSTLKIQRTERGDSAVYLCASSLSGGARGYTFGSGTRLTVV.

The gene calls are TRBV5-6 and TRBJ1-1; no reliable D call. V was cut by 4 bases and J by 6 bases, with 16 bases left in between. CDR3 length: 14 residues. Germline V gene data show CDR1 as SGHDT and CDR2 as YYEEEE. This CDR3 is CASSRLAWSAEAFF. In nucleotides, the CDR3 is TGTGCCAGCAGCCGCTTAGCCTGGTCCGCTGAAGCTTTCTTT.

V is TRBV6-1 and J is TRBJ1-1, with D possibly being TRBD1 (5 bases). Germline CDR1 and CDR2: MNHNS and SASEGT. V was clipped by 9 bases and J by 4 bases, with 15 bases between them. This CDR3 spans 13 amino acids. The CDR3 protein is CASLGVRATEAFF. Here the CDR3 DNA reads TGTGCCAGTTTGGGGGTTAGGGCCACTGAAGCTTTCTTT.

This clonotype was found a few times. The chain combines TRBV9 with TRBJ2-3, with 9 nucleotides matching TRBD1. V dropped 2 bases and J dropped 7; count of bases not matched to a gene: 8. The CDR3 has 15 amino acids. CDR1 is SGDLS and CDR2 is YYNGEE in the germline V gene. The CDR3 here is CASSVRQGEGHTQYF. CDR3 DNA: TGTGCCAGCAGCGTCCGACAGGGGGAAGGGCATACGCAGTATTTT.

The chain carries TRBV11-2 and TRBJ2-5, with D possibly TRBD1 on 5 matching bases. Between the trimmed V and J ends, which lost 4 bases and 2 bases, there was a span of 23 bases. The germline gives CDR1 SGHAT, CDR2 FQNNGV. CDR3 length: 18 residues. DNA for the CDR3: TGTGCCAGCAGCTCCGTAGGTGACAGAATTCTCGGGCAAGAGACCCAGTACTTC. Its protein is CASSSVGDRILGQETQYF. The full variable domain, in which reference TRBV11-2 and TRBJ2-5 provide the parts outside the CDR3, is EAGVAQSPRYKIIEKRQSVAFWCNPISGHATLYWYQQILGQGPKLLIQFQNNGVVDDSQLPKDRFSAERLKGVDSTLKIQPAKLEDSAVYLCASSSVGDRILGQETQYFGPGTRLLVL.

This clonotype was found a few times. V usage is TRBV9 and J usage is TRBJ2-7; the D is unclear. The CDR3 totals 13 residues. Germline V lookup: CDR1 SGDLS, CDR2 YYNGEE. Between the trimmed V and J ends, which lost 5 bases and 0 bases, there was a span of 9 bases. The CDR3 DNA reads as TGTGCCAGCAGATCCGACCACTCCTACGAGCAGTACTTC. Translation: CASRSDHSYEQYF.

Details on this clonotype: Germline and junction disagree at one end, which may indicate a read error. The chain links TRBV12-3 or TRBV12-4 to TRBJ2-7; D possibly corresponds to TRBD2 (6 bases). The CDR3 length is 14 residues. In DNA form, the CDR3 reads TGTGCCAGCAGTTTTGTGAGGGAGGCGTACGTGCAGTACTTC. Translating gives CASSFVREAYVQYF.

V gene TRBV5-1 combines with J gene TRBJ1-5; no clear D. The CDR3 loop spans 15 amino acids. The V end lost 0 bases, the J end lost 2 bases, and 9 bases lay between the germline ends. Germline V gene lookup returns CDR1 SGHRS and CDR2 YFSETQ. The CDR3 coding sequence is TGCGCCAGCAGCTTGGGGGTGGGCGGCAATCAGCCCCAGCATTTT. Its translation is CASSLGVGGNQPQHF.

This CDR3 reads CASRWDGNQPQHF. For the CDR3, the DNA is TGTGCCAGTAGATGGGATGGCAATCAGCCCCAGCATTTT. The J gene is TRBJ1-5, the V gene TRBV19; D gene ambiguous. CDR1 LNHDA and CDR2 SQIVND come from the germline V gene (reference sequence). Trimming cost V 6 bases and J 2 bases, with 8 bases left between them. This CDR3 has 13 residues.

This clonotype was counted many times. Written as DNA, the CDR3 is TGCAGTGCTAGAGCTAGCGGGGGGCCAAGCACAGATACGCAGTATTTT. Protein sequence: CSARASGGPSTDTQYF. The genes are TRBV20-1 and TRBJ2-3; 11 nucleotides align to TRBD2. Germline V CDR1 and CDR2: DFQATT, SNEGSKA (reference sequence). The CDR3 consists of 16 residues. J lost 0 bases, V lost 1 base, and 3 bases had no gene match.

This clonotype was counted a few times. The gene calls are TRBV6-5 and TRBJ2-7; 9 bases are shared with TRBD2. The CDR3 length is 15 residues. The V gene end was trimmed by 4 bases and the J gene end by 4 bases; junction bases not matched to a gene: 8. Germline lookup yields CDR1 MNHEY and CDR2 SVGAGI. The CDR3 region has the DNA TGTGCCAGCAGTTCCCGCGGGGGGGCCTCTTACGAGCAGTACTTC. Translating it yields CASSSRGGASYEQYF.

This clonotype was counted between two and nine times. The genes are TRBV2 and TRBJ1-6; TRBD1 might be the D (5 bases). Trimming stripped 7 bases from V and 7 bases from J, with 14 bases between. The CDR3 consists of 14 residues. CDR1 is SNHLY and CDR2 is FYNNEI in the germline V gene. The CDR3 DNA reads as TGTGCCAGCACATCCCTTGGGACCAATTCACCCCTCCACTTT. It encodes CASTSLGTNSPLHF.

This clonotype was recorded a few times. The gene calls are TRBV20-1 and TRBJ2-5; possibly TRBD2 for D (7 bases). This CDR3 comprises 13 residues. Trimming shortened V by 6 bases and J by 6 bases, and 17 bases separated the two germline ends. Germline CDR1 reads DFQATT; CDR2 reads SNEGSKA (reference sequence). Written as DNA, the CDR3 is TGCAGTGCCAAAACCGGGGGGCCAAAGACCCAGTACTTC. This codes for CSAKTGGPKTQYF.

CDR3 region: CASRAGTSNQPQHF. CDR3 in DNA: TGTGCCAGCAGAGCAGGGACGAGCAATCAGCCCCAGCATTTT. V and J are TRBV6-1 and TRBJ1-5, with TRBD1 as a possible D gene (5 bases). The CDR3 length is 14 residues. With 6 bases removed from V and 1 base from J, the gap between germline ends came to 10 bases. The germline gives CDR1 MNHNS, CDR2 SASEGT.

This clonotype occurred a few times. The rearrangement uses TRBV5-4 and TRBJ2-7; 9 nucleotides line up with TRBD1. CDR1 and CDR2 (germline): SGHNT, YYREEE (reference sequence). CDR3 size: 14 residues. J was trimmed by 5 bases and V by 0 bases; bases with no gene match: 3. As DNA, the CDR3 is TGTGCCAGCAGCTTGGTACAGGGGGCCCACGAGCAGTACTTC. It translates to CASSLVQGAHEQYF.

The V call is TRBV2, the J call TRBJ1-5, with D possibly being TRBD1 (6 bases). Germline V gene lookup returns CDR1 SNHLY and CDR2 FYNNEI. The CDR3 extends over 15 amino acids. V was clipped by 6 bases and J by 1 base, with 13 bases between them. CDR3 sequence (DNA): TGTGCCAGCAGCGCACAGGGCCCCAGCAATCAGCCCCAGCATTTT. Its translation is CASSAQGPSNQPQHF.

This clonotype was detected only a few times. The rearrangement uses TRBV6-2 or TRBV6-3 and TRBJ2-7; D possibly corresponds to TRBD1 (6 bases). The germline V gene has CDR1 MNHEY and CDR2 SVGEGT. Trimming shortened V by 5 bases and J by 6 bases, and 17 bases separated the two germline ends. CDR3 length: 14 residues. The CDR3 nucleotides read TGTGCCAGCAGTACAAACAGGGTTCAGACCGAGCAGTACTTC. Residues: CASSTNRVQTEQYF.

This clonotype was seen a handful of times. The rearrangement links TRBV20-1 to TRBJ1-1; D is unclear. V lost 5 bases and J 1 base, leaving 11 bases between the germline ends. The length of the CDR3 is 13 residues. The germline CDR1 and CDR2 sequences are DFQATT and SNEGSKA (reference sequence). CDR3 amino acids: CSAPTQKNTEAFF. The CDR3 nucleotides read TGCAGTGCTCCTACTCAGAAGAACACTGAAGCTTTCTTT.

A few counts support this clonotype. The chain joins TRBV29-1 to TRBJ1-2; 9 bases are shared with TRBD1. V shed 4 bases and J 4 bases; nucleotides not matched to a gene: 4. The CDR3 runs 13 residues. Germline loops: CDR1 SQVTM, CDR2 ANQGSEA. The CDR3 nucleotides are TGCAGCGTTGCCACGGACAGGGGCTATGGCTACACCTTC. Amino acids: CSVATDRGYGYTF.

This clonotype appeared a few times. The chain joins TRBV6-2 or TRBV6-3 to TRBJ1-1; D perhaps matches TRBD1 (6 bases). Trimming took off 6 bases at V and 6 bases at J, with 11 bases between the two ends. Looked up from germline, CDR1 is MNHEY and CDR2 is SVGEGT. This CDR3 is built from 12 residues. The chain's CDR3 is CASRQGRAEAFF. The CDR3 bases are TGTGCCAGCAGACAGGGTCGGGCTGAAGCTTTCTTT.

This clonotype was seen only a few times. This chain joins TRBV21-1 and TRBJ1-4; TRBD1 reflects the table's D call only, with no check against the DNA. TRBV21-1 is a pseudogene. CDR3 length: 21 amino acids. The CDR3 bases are TGTGCCAGCAGCAAAGAAGGGACAGAAGGAAGTAGCGAGGATCCGAATGAAAAACTGTTTTTT. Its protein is CASSKEGTEGSSEDPNEKLFF.

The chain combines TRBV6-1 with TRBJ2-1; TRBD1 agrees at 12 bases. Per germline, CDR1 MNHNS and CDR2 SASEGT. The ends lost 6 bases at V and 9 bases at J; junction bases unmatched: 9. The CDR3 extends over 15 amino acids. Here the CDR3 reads CASSPGTGGFSEQFF. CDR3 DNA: TGTGCCAGCAGCCCCGGGACAGGGGGCTTTTCTGAGCAGTTCTTC.

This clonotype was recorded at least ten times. DNA for the CDR3: TGCGCCAGCAGCCTAAGGACAGGATCGTACGAGCAGTACTTC. It yields the protein CASSLRTGSYEQYF. The chain links TRBV5-1 to TRBJ2-7; 7 bases line up with TRBD1. CDR3 length: 14 amino acids. With V trimmed by 4 bases and J by 4 bases, 8 bases remained unmatched. The germline CDR1 and CDR2 sequences are SGHRS and YFSETQ.

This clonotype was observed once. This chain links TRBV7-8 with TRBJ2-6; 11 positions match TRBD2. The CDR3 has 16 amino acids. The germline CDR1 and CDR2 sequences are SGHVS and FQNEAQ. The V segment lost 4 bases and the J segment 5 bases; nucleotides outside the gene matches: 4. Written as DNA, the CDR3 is TGTGCCAGCAGCTATAGCGGGAGGGGCAGGGCCAACGTCCTGACTTTC. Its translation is CASSYSGRGRANVLTF.

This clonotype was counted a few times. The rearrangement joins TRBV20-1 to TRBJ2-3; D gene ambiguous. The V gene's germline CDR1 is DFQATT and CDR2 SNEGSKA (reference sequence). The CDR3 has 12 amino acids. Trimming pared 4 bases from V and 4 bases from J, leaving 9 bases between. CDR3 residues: CSATAIADTQYF. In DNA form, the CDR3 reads TGCAGTGCTACCGCTATCGCAGATACGCAGTATTTT.

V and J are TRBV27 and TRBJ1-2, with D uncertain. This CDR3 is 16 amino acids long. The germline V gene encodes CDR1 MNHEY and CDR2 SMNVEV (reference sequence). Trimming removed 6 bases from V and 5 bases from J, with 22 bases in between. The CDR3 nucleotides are TGTGCCAGCAGCCTGTCGGCGGTTGCGGGCGAGTATGGCTACACCTTC. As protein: CASSLSAVAGEYGYTF.

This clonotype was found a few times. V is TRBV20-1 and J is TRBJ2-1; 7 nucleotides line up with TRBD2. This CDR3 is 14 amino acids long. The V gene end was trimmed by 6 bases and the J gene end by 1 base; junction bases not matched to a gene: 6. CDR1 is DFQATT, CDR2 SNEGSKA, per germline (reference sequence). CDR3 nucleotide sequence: TGCAGTGCCCCGAGCGGGACTTCCTACAATGAGCAGTTCTTC. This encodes CSAPSGTSYNEQFF.

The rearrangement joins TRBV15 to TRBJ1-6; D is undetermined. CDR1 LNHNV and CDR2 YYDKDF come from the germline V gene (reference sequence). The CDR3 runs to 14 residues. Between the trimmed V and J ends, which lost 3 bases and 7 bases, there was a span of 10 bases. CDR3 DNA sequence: TGTGCCACCAGCAGTCTTATATTGAATTCACCCCTCCACTTT. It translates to CATSSLILNSPLHF.

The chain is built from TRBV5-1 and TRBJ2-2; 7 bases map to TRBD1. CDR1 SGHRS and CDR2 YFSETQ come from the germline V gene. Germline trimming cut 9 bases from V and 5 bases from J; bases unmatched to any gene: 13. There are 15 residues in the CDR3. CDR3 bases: TGCGCCACCAGGGCCGGACAGGTTAAGACCGGGGAGCTGTTTTTT. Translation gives CATRAGQVKTGELFF.

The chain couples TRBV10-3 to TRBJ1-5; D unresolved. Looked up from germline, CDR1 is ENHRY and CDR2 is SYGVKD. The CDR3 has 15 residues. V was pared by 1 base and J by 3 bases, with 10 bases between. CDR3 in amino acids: CAISEWAGTNQPQHF. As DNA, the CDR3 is TGTGCCATCAGTGAGTGGGCAGGAACCAATCAGCCCCAGCATTTT.